A selection of T cell receptor beta chains follows, all from one sample in a study of blood T cell repertoires in COVID-19. Sequenced by immunoSEQ multiplex PCR; TCRdb stores in-frame clones only, minus some. The table has around 100,000 clones, approximately 84% seen once. The source material was peripheral blood. Receptor source: a man between 35 and 55 years old with acute or convalescent COVID-19. The CDR3 runs from the conserved cysteine through the conserved F or W. D genes are given only for firm matches. Clone size appears in some rows only: once, few, many, or a class for an expanded clone.

TRBV5-4	TRBJ2-7	TRBD1	NA	TGTGCCAGCAGCTTGAGTTGGACAGGGGTACCCCACGAGCAGTACTTC	CASSLSWTGVPHEQYF
TRBV4-3	TRBJ1-2	NA	NA	TGCGCCAGCAGCCAAGATAGATCCGCAGGGATCTATGGCTACACCTTC	CASSQDRSAGIYGYTF
TRBV10-2	TRBJ2-1	TRBD2	NA	TGCGCCAGCAAAACGGGCGGGAGTAGGAATGAGCAGTTCTTC	CASKTGGSRNEQFF
TRBV14	TRBJ2-1	NA	NA	TGTGCCAGCAGCCCGGGCCTAGCCTCTTTTAATGAGCAGTTCTTC	CASSPGLASFNEQFF
TRBV6-4	TRBJ2-3	NA	NA	TGTGCCAGCAGTTACAGCGGAGGCACAGATACGCAGTATTTT	CASSYSGGTDTQYF
TRBV28	TRBJ1-5	NA	NA	TGTGCCAGCAGTTTGCTGGGGGCGAAGCCCCAGCATTTT	CASSLLGAKPQHF
TRBV7-2	TRBJ1-1	TRBD1	NA	TGTGCCAGCAGCTTAGCGCAGGGGGCCACTGAAGCTTTCTTT	CASSLAQGATEAFF
TRBV9	TRBJ2-5	TRBD2	NA	TGTGCCAGCAGCCGCTGGGGGGGGGAAAAAGAGACCCAGTACTTC	CASSRWGGEKETQYF
TRBV3-1/TRBV3-2	TRBJ1-4	TRBD1	NA	TGTGCCAGCAGCCACCCGGGACAGGGTGTTTCGTACGAAAAACTGTTTTTT	CASSHPGQGVSYEKLFF
TRBV19	TRBJ1-5	TRBD1	NA	TGTGCCAGTAGGGAACACGGACAGGGGGCAAGCCAGCCCCAGCATTTT	CASREHGQGASQPQHF
TRBV4-1	TRBJ2-3	NA	few	TGCGCCAGCAGCCAAGAACGGTGGGGCGGCACAGATACGCAGTATTTT	CASSQERWGGTDTQYF
TRBV18	TRBJ1-2	NA	NA	TGTGCCAGCTCAGAGGACAGCGGCTATGGCTACACCTTC	CASSEDSGYGYTF
TRBV28	TRBJ1-2	NA	NA	TGTGCCAGCAGTCGTCTCGACAGCGCCTACTATGGCTACACCTTC	CASSRLDSAYYGYTF
TRBV5-4	TRBJ2-1	TRBD1	NA	TGTGCCAGCAGCTTGGCCGGGACAGGGGAGTTCTTC	CASSLAGTGEFF
TRBV10-2	TRBJ2-2	TRBD2	NA	TGCGCCAGCAGTTTTCCCACTAGCGGGAGGGCGAACACCGGGGAGCTGTTTTTT	CASSFPTSGRANTGELFF
TRBV5-1	TRBJ2-2	TRBD1	NA	TGCGCCAGCAGCTTCCAGGGGGTGAACACCGGGGAGCTGTTTTTT	CASSFQGVNTGELFF
TRBV7-8	TRBJ1-2	TRBD1	NA	TGTGCCAGCAGCTTTGCCGGGACAGGGTTCCTTGGCTACACCTTC	CASSFAGTGFLGYTF
TRBV2	TRBJ2-3	TRBD2	NA	TGTGCCAGCCCTAGCGGGGGACTCACAGATACGCAGTATTTT	CASPSGGLTDTQYF
TRBV9	TRBJ2-7	NA	NA	TGTGCCAGCAGCCCCCATGGAGCAGACTACGAGCAGTACTTC	CASSPHGADYEQYF
TRBV20-1	TRBJ1-2	NA	NA	TGCAGTGCTAGCTGGCAAGGCTACACCTTC	CSASWQGYTF
TRBV6-6	TRBJ1-3	TRBD1	NA	TGTGCCAGCAGAGACGGGACAGCCTCTGGAAACACCATATATTTT	CASRDGTASGNTIYF